The 30 T cell receptor beta chains below all came from one sample that was sequenced in a study of T and B cells in COVID-19 patients. TRB was amplified from approximately 250-480 ng of blood genomic DNA. BIOMED2 TRB-A/B primer pools were used in multiplex TRB PCR. Each CDR3 protein gets one entry after TCRdb re-called the multiplex PCR reads with MiXCR. The table records 15,000 or so distinct CDR3 sequences, under 30% of them present only once. The source material was blood. Receptors were obtained from a human donor who had recovered from COVID-19.

The chain is built from TRBV28 and TRBJ2-7; 12 bases are shared with TRBD2. The CDR3 totals 16 residues. Germline CDR1 reads MDHEN; CDR2 reads SYDVKM. J was trimmed by 3 bases and V by 4 bases; bases with no gene match: 7. CDR3 amino acids: CASSSVRLAGVYEQYF. As DNA, the CDR3 is TGTGCCAGCAGTTCCGTCAGACTAGCGGGAGTCTACGAGCAGTACTTC.

This clonotype was found a few times. V gene TRBV20-1 combines with J gene TRBJ1-2; 7 bases are a match to TRBD1. Trimming removed 2 bases from V and 3 bases from J; junction bases left unmatched: 6. The CDR3 loop spans 14 amino acids. Germline V gives CDR1 DFQATT, CDR2 SNEGSKA (reference sequence). The CDR3 here is CSARLRQGDYGYTF. The CDR3 region has the DNA TGCAGTGCTAGACTCCGACAGGGAGACTATGGCTACACCTTC.

The chain is built from TRBV11-2 and TRBJ2-5, with D perhaps assigned TRBD1 or TRBD2 (5 bases each). Trimming shortened V by 5 bases and J by 6 bases, and 13 bases separated the two germline ends. Germline-derived CDR1 and CDR2 are SGHAT and FQNNGV. CDR3 length: 13 residues. The CDR3 loop is CASSVGTGQTQYF. The CDR3 coding sequence is TGTGCCAGCAGCGTCGGGACGGGGCAGACCCAGTACTTC.

This clonotype was picked up a small number of times. The chain combines TRBV6-2 or TRBV6-3 with TRBJ2-7, with 7 bases matching TRBD2. V was pared by 2 bases and J by 5 bases, with 12 bases of the junction left unmatched. In germline, CDR1 is MNHEY, CDR2 SVGEGT. This CDR3 is 16 amino acids long. This chain's CDR3 is CASSYPPGRADNEQYF. The CDR3 DNA reads TGTGCCAGCAGTTACCCGCCAGGGAGGGCAGACAACGAGCAGTACTTC.

The table lists this clonotype with a few counts. This sequence joins TRBV20-1 and TRBJ2-1, with 14 nucleotides matching TRBD2. CDR3 length: 21 amino acids. Germline CDR1 and CDR2: DFQATT and SNEGSKA (reference sequence). With V trimmed by 3 bases and J by 3 bases, 19 bases remained unmatched. In DNA, the CDR3 is TGCAGTGCTAGGGAGGGGGGGTGGCGACTAGCGGGAGGGCCGGTCTACAATGAGCAGTTCTTC. Its protein product is CSAREGGWRLAGGPVYNEQFF.

The chain links TRBV5-1 to TRBJ1-1, with a weak D call TRBD1 (5 bases). The CDR3 is made up of 15 amino acids. Germline V gene lookup returns CDR1 SGHRS and CDR2 YFSETQ. V was shortened by 0 bases and J by 4 bases, with 13 bases between the two germline ends. The CDR3 protein is CASSLAQGVGTEAFF. The CDR3 DNA reads TGCGCCAGCAGCTTGGCCCAGGGTGTGGGCACTGAAGCTTTCTTT.

This clonotype was detected many times. The chain recombines TRBV6-5 with TRBJ1-4; perhaps TRBD1 as D (6 bases). Germline V gives CDR1 MNHEY, CDR2 SVGAGI. The CDR3 consists of 15 residues. V lost 7 bases, J lost 2 bases, and 14 bases lay in between. The CDR3 sequence: CASTAGVVTNEKLFF. The CDR3 DNA follows: TGTGCCAGCACCGCAGGGGTCGTGACTAATGAAAAACTGTTTTTT.

This clonotype is termed medium-sized. V gene TRBV30 combines with J gene TRBJ2-5; 10 positions agree with TRBD1. CDR1 and CDR2 from the germline V gene are GTSNPN and SVGIG (reference sequence). V dropped 5 bases and J dropped 2; count of bases not matched to a gene: 2. The CDR3 runs to 13 residues. Here the CDR3 DNA reads TGTGCCTGGGACAGGGGGCGGCAAGAGACCCAGTACTTC. Translated, it gives CAWDRGRQETQYF.

This clonotype is medium-sized (0.01 to 0.1%) by share. The chain links TRBV19 to TRBJ2-2, with unresolved D. CDR1 and CDR2 (germline): LNHDA, SQIVND (reference sequence). The CDR3 has 15 residues. Trimming left V 0 bases short and J 2 bases short, with 7 bases between. Written as DNA, the CDR3 is TGTGCCAGTAGTATAGATGGCTTTAACACCGGGGAGCTGTTTTTT. Translated, it gives CASSIDGFNTGELFF. Combining the CDR3 with reference TRBV19 and TRBJ2-2 gives the whole variable domain DGGITQSPKYLFRKEGQNVTLSCEQNLNHDAMYWYRQDPGQGLRLIYYSQIVNDFQKGDIAEGYSVSREKKESFPLTVTSAQKNPTAFYLCASSIDGFNTGELFFGEGSRLTVL.

This clonotype is termed medium-sized (0.01 to 0.1%). The rearrangement joins TRBV19 to TRBJ2-7; D perhaps matches TRBD2 (6 bases). The CDR3 contains 13 residues. Germline values: CDR1 LNHDA, CDR2 SQIVND (reference sequence). Deletions cut 4 bases from V and 5 bases from J, with 12 bases between. The CDR3 is CASSTRLVDEQYF. For the CDR3, the DNA is TGTGCCAGTAGTACCCGACTAGTAGACGAGCAGTACTTC.

Relative to its sample, this clonotype is medium-sized (0.01 to 0.1%). The chain combines TRBV6-5 with TRBJ2-5; TRBD1 is a possible D gene (6 bases). The CDR3 consists of 14 residues. Germline-derived CDR1 and CDR2 are MNHEY and SVGAGI. V was clipped by 5 bases and J by 1 base, with 11 bases between them. In DNA form, the CDR3 reads TGTGCCAGCAGTCTCGGGACACTCCAAGAGACCCAGTACTTC. This codes for CASSLGTLQETQYF.

By proportion, this clonotype is medium-sized. This rearrangement joins TRBV27 to TRBJ2-6; 8 positions agree with TRBD1. The CDR3 is made up of 17 amino acids. The V gene's germline CDR1 is MNHEY and CDR2 SMNVEV (reference sequence). V trimming: 5 bases; J trimming: 0 bases; junction bases outside the gene matches: 6. The CDR3 sequence is CASSMDREPSGANVLTF. The CDR3 DNA reads TGTGCCAGCAGTATGGACAGGGAACCCTCTGGGGCCAACGTCCTGACTTTC.

The chain recombines TRBV5-1 with TRBJ2-1, with 9 positions matching TRBD1. This CDR3 spans 15 amino acids. Germline loops: CDR1 SGHRS, CDR2 YFSETQ. With V trimmed by 4 bases and J by 8 bases, 10 bases remained unmatched. The CDR3 loop reads CASSPGTGLWDEQFF. The CDR3 DNA reads TGCGCCAGCAGCCCCGGGACAGGGTTATGGGATGAGCAGTTCTTC.

This clonotype was found a few times. The genes are TRBV12-3 or TRBV12-4 and TRBJ1-2; no definite D call. Trimming left V 1 base short and J 5 bases short, with 2 bases between. The CDR3 is made up of 11 amino acids. CDR3 coding DNA: TGTGCCAGCAGTTTAGGGTATGGCTACACCTTC. The encoded protein is CASSLGYGYTF.

The chain is built from TRBV2 and TRBJ2-2, with D tentatively TRBD2 (7 bases). Per germline, CDR1 SNHLY and CDR2 FYNNEI. This CDR3 is 15 amino acids long. The V end lost 8 bases, the J end lost 2 bases, and 15 bases lay between the germline ends. The CDR3 bases are TGTGCCAGCGGGGGGCGGGGGCGAAACACCGGGGAGCTGTTTTTT. Encoded protein: CASGGRGRNTGELFF.

This clonotype was detected once. V usage is TRBV20-1 and J usage is TRBJ2-1; D is perhaps TRBD2 (6 bases). Germline V lookup: CDR1 DFQATT, CDR2 SNEGSKA (reference sequence). The length of the CDR3 is 12 residues. The V and J ends lost 0 bases and 12 bases respectively, with 12 bases between them. CDR3 protein: CSAREGGAWQFF. The CDR3 bases are TGCAGTGCTAGAGAAGGAGGGGCCTGGCAGTTCTTC.

The chain combines TRBV5-1 with TRBJ1-2; 7 nucleotides match TRBD1. Trimming took 4 bases from V and 4 from J; bases not matched to a gene: 4. Germline V lookup: CDR1 SGHRS, CDR2 YFSETQ. The CDR3 totals 13 residues. CDR3 residues: CASSPGGTYGYTF. The CDR3 nucleotides are TGCGCCAGCAGCCCAGGGGGGACCTATGGCTACACCTTC.

There are many counts of this clonotype. The chain employs TRBV6-5 and TRBJ1-2, with 9 positions matching TRBD1. The ends lost 5 bases at V and 7 bases at J; junction bases unmatched: 11. This CDR3 comprises 15 residues. Per the germline V gene, CDR1 is MNHEY and CDR2 is SVGAGI. CDR3 nucleotide sequence: TGTGCCAGCAGTCCCGGGGACAGGGTATTGGGTGGCTACACCTTC. Protein sequence: CASSPGDRVLGGYTF.

This clonotype was seen repeatedly, ten times or more. The rearrangement links TRBV5-5 to TRBJ1-2, with unresolved D. Trimming took off 0 bases at V and 7 bases at J, with 16 bases between the two ends. Germline V gene sequence: CDR1 SGHKS, CDR2 YYEKEE (reference sequence). The CDR3 covers 15 residues. The CDR3 DNA reads TGTGCCAGCAGCTTGGCTATCGTGACTCAGCGTGGCTACACCTTC. Protein sequence: CASSLAIVTQRGYTF. Full variable domain (outside the CDR3, taken from reference TRBV5-5 and TRBJ1-2): DAGVTQSPTHLIKTRGQQVTLRCSPISGHKSVSWYQQVLGQGPQFIFQYYEKEERGRGNFPDRFSARQFPNYSSELNVNALLLGDSALYLCASSLAIVTQRGYTFGSGTRLTVV.

This sequence joins TRBV6-1 and TRBJ2-7, with D perhaps matching TRBD2 (5 bases). Trimming took 6 bases from V and 8 from J, leaving 23 bases between them. Looked up from germline, CDR1 is MNHNS and CDR2 is SASEGT. The CDR3 has 15 amino acids. DNA for the CDR3: TGTGCCAGCAGAGGGCCACGGACTGGTGTCGTGAAGCAGTACTTC. Its translation is CASRGPRTGVVKQYF.

The chain uses TRBV6-1 and TRBJ2-1; D is possibly TRBD2 (6 bases). This CDR3 has 13 residues. CDR1 is MNHNS, CDR2 SASEGT, per germline. Trimming removed 8 bases from V and 7 bases from J, with 15 bases in between. CDR3 region: CASRWGLRNEQFF. The CDR3 DNA reads as TGTGCCAGCCGTTGGGGACTTCGTAATGAGCAGTTCTTC.

This clonotype is deemed medium-sized. The rearrangement links TRBV30 to TRBJ2-2, with a weak D call TRBD2 (5 bases). The CDR3 extends over 15 amino acids. Germline lookup yields CDR1 GTSNPN and CDR2 SVGIG (reference sequence). The V gene lost 3 bases and the J gene lost 0 bases, with 11 bases spanning the gap. The CDR3 DNA follows: TGTGCCTGGAGGGGCCGGGGTTCGAACACCGGGGAGCTGTTTTTT. Encoded protein: CAWRGRGSNTGELFF.

The genes are TRBV5-1 and TRBJ2-5; 7 bases are a match to TRBD1. The CDR3 sequence is 14 residues long. Germline assignment: CDR1 SGHRS and CDR2 YFSETQ. V shed 4 bases and J 1 base; nucleotides not matched to a gene: 4. The CDR3 region is CASSPWDSQETQYF. CDR3 DNA sequence: TGCGCCAGCAGCCCATGGGACAGCCAAGAGACCCAGTACTTC.

V usage is TRBV11-1 and J usage is TRBJ2-7, with 8 bases matching TRBD1. The germline CDR1 and CDR2 sequences are SGHAT and FQDESV (reference sequence). Trimming took 5 bases from V and 4 from J; bases not matched to a gene: 13. This CDR3 has 16 residues. CDR3: CASSHSQGAVGYEQYF. Written as DNA, the CDR3 is TGTGCCAGCAGCCACAGCCAGGGGGCCGTCGGGTACGAGCAGTACTTC. Filled out from reference TRBV11-1 and TRBJ2-7, the complete variable domain reads EAEVAQSPRYKITEKSQAVAFWCDPISGHATLYWYRQILGQGPELLVQFQDESVVDDSQLPKDRFSAERLKGVDSTLKIQPAELGDSAMYLCASSHSQGAVGYEQYFGPGTRLTVT.

Points on this clonotype: One end of the junction is discordant with germline, which a read error may explain. The genes are TRBV18 and TRBJ2-5; TRBD1 matches at 7 bases. Germline values: CDR1 KGHSH, CDR2 LQKENI. The CDR3 has 15 amino acids. The CDR3 nucleotides read TGTGCCAGCTCCCGCTCGACAGGGCTCCAAGAGACCCAGCACTTC. It specifies CASSRSTGLQETQHF.

In its sample, this clonotype was seen a few times. The chain combines TRBV28 with TRBJ2-5; TRBD2 aligns across 9 bases. Germline CDR1 is MDHEN and CDR2 is SYDVKM. The V gene end was trimmed by 6 bases and the J gene end by 5 bases; junction bases not matched to a gene: 7. This CDR3 contains 14 residues. In DNA, the CDR3 is TGTGCCAGCAGCACCTCTAGCGGGGTGGAGACCCAGTACTTC. Translation: CASSTSSGVETQYF.

This clonotype was seen more than once but under ten times. This chain uses TRBV11-2 with TRBJ1-6; no firm D call. Trimming took 3 bases from V and 7 from J, leaving 13 bases between them. Looked up from germline, CDR1 is SGHAT and CDR2 is FQNNGV. The CDR3 is 15 residues long. CDR3 amino acids: CASSFLETSNSPLHF. The DNA for the CDR3 is TGTGCCAGCAGCTTCCTGGAGACCTCAAATTCACCCCTCCACTTT. The full variable domain, in which reference TRBV11-2 and TRBJ1-6 provide the parts outside the CDR3, is EAGVAQSPRYKIIEKRQSVAFWCNPISGHATLYWYQQILGQGPKLLIQFQNNGVVDDSQLPKDRFSAERLKGVDSTLKIQPAKLEDSAVYLCASSFLETSNSPLHFGNGTRLTVT.

Sample share makes this clonotype medium-sized. The V and J genes are TRBV15 and TRBJ1-6, with D possibly matching TRBD1 (6 bases). The CDR3 is made up of 15 amino acids. Germline V gene lookup returns CDR1 LNHNV and CDR2 YYDKDF (reference sequence). Trimming left V 6 bases short and J 7 bases short, with 16 bases between. CDR3 nucleotide sequence: TGTGCCACCAGAAGCCGACAGGTGGGGAATTCACCCCTCCACTTT. Amino acid sequence: CATRSRQVGNSPLHF.

J is TRBJ1-4 and V is TRBV5-6, with 8 bases fitting TRBD1. The germline CDR1 and CDR2 sequences are SGHDT and YYEEEE. The CDR3 extends over 14 amino acids. V lost 3 bases, J lost 7 bases, and 5 bases stayed unmatched. The CDR3, as DNA: TGTGCCAGCAGCTCCAGGGGGCAGGGTGAAAAACTGTTTTTT. Amino acid sequence: CASSSRGQGEKLFF.

This clonotype was seen many times. J is TRBJ1-1 and V is TRBV6-5, with D unresolved. Germline CDR1 and CDR2: MNHEY and SVGAGI. The CDR3 is 13 residues long. Trimming removed 8 bases at V and 1 base at J, with 11 bases between. In DNA, the CDR3 is TGTGCCAGCCGGGTGGACGGGAACACTGAAGCTTTCTTT. Amino acid sequence: CASRVDGNTEAFF.